This T cell receptor (beta chain) was sequenced in a study of naive and memory T cell subsets. Study-wide results and limits: Possibly reflecting memory cells re-expressing CD45RA, a few larger clonotypes occurred in naive repertoires, especially CD8. Over 95% of naive TCR sequences appeared only once after error correction, unlike memory subsets.

Both TRBC1 and TRBC2 were covered by a beta constant-region primer of two equimolar oligonucleotides. The ligated cDNA underwent four PCR rounds using SP2 and nested alpha and beta constant-region primers. Ligation attached a single-stranded oligonucleotide with a 12-nucleotide UMI and the SP2 primer to the cDNA 3' end. TCRdb redid the calling of the UMI-ligation and nested PCR reads with MiXCR, one entry per CDR3 protein. The table lists about 90,000 distinct CDR3 sequences, around 10% of them singletons, with more than 0.11% in the top ten. This clonotype turned up a few times. Its matching antigen is unknown. CMV status came from CD4+ IFNgamma after overnight CMV lysate stimulation. CD8 T cells were positively selected from what remained after CD4 positive selection. Trimming removed 6 bases from V and 3 bases from J; junction bases left unmatched: 9. CDR3 length: 15 amino acids.

Sample: naive CD4+ T cells from blood. V is TRBV12-3 or TRBV12-4 and J is TRBJ2-7; 9 bases fit TRBD2. This receptor was identified in a human donor in good health. The CDR3: CASRQSGRLGYEQYF. CDR3 coding DNA: TGTGCCAGCAGACAGAGCGGGAGGCTAGGCTACGAGCAGTACTTC.